This paragraph covers one TCR beta chain sequence. The sample is drawn from a study of shared T cell receptors in the human thymus. Data came from immunoSEQ multiplex PCR; TCRdb stores just in-frame clones and leaves some out. The repertoire includes hundreds of thousands of clones, 70% to 90% of them detected once, and around 0.01% sits in the top ten. Separately, the same data were catalogued under a study of human thymus T cells.

Material: thymocytes. This receptor was taken from a girl under two years old with a congenital heart defect.

The CDR3 here is CASSFSPQGKVRRCGYTF. DNA of the CDR3: TGTGCCAGCAGTTTTTCTCCCCAGGGGAAAGTCCGGAGATGTGGCTACACCTTC. V usage is TRBV28 and J usage is TRBJ1-2, with D possibly TRBD1 on 6 matching bases. In germline, CDR1 is MDHEN, CDR2 SYDVKM. V lost 3 bases, J lost 7 bases, and 27 bases lay in between. The length of the CDR3 is 18 residues.